This T cell receptor beta chain was recovered during a study of blood T cell repertoires in COVID-19 (dated by TCRdb to about 2020). Regarding the complete study: The collaborator samples originated in the United States, Italy and Spain and spanned the acute and convalescent phases of COVID-19. Samples came from the ongoing ImmuneRACE study (first 160 participants) plus 1,254 subjects from 6 global collaborators. Where available, HLA class I and class II types were taken from metadata supplied by the sample provider and were not determined by assay-based typing. Nearly every sample came with metadata listing a de-identified subject ID, COVID-19 status, age in years and sex. The material from the prospective study consisted of cDNA or gDNA derived from T cells, B-cell-depleted T cells, or PBMCs. The repertoires were released in a freely available public database meant as a resource for research on the immune response to SARS-CoV-2. Subjects who had been exposed to COVID-19, were actively infected with it, or had recovered from it provided the deeply sampled blood TCRbeta repertoires that made up the dataset. General conclusions and limits of the study: The amount of clinical and demographic metadata varied by source and participant and was provided uncurated.

TCRbeta CDR3 regions were amplified from genomic DNA using the immunoSEQ Assay, a bias-controlled multiplex PCR. As for the authors' bioinformatics: Nucleated cell counts per sample were estimated from amplification of reference gene primers within the assay. To quantify the absolute abundance of each unique TCRbeta CDR3 rearrangement, sequence reads were collapsed and filtered. For each sample, productive Simpson clonality was calculated as the square root of Simpson's diversity index across productive rearrangements. What TCRdb holds here is the immuneACCESS table cut down to in-frame rearrangements. Part of the clones is not present; checked against another copy, under half of the missing clones reflect an unresolved V gene, and the others are unexplained. The V and J calls and clone size were taken over from that table, and D and trimming were inferred from the DNA. The sample includes 150,000 or so clones, with 80% to 90% observed a single time. The ten largest clonotypes hold around 3.2% of the sample.

Turning to this clone: It has no known antigen specificity. No qualities accompany the bases; no much larger clone lies one base away.

Sequences SGHVS (CDR1) and FNYEAQ (CDR2) are obtained from the germline V gene. Cut back by 2 bases and 10 bases, the V and J ends lie 12 bases apart. Including cysteine and phenylalanine, the CDR3 has 13 amino acids. Here the CDR3 DNA is all that survives: 39 bases in frame from base 1. The collaborating institutions used their own protocols to collect whole blood in K2EDTA tubes. Collaborator samples were shipped for TCRbeta analysis as frozen whole blood, isolated PBMCs, or DNA extracted from either sample type. The sample taken for sequencing was peripheral blood. The clonotype was recovered from a man aged 55 to 70 with active or convalescent COVID-19. The chain was built from TRBV7-6 and TRBJ2-1; possibly the D gene is TRBD1, per 6 matching bases. CDR3 sequence: CASSLTGSGEQFF. The bases read TGTGCCAGCAGCTTAACAGGGTCGGGCGAGCAGTTCTTC. The variable domain in full, with residues beyond the CDR3 obtained from the reference TRBV7-6 and TRBJ2-1 genes, is GAGVSQSPRYKVTKRGQDVALRCDPISGHVSLYWYRQALGQGPEFLTYFNYEAQQDKSGLPNDRFSAERPEGSISTLTIQRTEQRDSAMYRCASSLTGSGEQFFGPGTRLTVL.